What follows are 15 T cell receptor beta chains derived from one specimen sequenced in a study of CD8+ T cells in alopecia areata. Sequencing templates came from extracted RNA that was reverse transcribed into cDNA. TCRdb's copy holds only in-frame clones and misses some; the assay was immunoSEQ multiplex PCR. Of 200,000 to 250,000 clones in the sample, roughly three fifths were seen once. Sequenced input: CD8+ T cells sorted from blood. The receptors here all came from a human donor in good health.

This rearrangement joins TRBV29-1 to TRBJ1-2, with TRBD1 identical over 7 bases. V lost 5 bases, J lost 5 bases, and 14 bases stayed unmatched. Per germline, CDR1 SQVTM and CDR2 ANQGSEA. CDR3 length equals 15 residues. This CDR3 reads CSVSDRDMIYYGYTF. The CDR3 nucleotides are TGCAGCGTTTCCGACAGGGACATGATTTATTATGGCTACACCTTC.

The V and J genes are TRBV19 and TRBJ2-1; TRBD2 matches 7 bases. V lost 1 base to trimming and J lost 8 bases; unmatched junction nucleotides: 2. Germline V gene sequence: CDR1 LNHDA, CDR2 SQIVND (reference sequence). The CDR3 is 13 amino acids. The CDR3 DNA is TGTGCCAGTAGTATAGGTGGGGGGGATGAGCAGTTCTTC. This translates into CASSIGGGDEQFF.

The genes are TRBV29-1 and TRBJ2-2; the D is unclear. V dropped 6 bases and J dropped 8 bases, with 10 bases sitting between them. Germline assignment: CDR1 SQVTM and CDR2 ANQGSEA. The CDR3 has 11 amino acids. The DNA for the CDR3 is TGCAGCGTCAGATTCGTAGGGGAGCTGTTTTTT. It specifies CSVRFVGELFF.

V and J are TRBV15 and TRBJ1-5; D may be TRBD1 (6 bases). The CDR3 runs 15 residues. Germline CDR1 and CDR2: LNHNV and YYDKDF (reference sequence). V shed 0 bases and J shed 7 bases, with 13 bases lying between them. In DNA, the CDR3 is TGTGCCACCAGCAGAGATACAGGGCTCGGGCAGCCCCAGCATTTT. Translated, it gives CATSRDTGLGQPQHF. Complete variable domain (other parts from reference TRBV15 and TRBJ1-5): DAMVIQNPRYQVTQFGKPVTLSCSQTLNHNVMYWYQQKSSQAPKLLFHYYDKDFNNEADTPDNFQSRRPNTSFCFLDIRSPGLGDTAMYLCATSRDTGLGQPQHFGDGTRLSIL.

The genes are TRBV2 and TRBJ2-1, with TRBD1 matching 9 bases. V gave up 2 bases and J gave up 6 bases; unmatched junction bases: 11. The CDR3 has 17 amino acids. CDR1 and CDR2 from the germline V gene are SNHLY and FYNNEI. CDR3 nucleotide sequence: TGTGCCAGCAGTGAAACGTCGGGACAGGGATTTTTCAATGAGCAGTTCTTC. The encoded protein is CASSETSGQGFFNEQFF.

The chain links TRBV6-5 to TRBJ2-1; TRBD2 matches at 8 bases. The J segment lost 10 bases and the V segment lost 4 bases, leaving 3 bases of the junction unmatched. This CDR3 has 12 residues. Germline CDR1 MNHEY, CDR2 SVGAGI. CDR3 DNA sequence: TGTGCCAGCAGTTCGGGGGGGGCGGAGCAGTTCTTC. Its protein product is CASSSGGAEQFF.

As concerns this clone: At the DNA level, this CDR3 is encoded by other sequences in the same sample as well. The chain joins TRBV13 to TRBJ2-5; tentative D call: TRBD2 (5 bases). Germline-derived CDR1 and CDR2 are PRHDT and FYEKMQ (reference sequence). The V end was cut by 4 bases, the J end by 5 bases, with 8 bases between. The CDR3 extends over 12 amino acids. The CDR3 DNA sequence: TGTGCCAGCAGCTCCCGAGGGGAGACCCAGTACTTC. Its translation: CASSSRGETQYF.

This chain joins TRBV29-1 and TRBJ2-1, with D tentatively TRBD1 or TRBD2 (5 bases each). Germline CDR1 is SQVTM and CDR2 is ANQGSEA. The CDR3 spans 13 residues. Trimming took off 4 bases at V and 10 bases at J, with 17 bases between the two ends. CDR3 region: CSVAPPGRWEQFF. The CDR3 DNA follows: TGCAGCGTTGCGCCGCCGGGACGCTGGGAGCAGTTCTTC.

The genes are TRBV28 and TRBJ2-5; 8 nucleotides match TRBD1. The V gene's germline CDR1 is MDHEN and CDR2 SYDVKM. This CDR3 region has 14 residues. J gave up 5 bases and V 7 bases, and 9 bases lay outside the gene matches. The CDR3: CASMDRVVPETQYF. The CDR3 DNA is TGTGCCAGCATGGACAGGGTGGTTCCGGAGACCCAGTACTTC.

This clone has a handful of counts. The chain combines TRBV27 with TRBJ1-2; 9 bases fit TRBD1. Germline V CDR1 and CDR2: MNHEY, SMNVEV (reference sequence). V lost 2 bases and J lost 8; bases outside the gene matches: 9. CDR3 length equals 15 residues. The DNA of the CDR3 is TGTGCCAGCAGTTTAACGACAGGGGGAATGCTGGGCTACACCTTC. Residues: CASSLTTGGMLGYTF.

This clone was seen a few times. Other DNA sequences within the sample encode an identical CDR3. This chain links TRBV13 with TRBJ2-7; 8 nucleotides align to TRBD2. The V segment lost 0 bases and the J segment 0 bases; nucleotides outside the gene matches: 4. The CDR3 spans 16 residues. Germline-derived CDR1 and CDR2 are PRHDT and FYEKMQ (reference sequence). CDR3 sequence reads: CASSLGRTSGSYEQYF. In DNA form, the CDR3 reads TGTGCCAGCAGCTTAGGCCGAACTAGCGGCTCCTACGAGCAGTACTTC.

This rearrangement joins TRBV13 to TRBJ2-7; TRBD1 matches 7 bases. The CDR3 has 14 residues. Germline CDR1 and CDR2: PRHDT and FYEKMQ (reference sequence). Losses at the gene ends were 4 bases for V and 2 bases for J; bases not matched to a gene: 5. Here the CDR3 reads CASSSDRVTYEQYF. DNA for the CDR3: TGTGCCAGCAGCTCCGACAGGGTAACCTACGAGCAGTACTTC.

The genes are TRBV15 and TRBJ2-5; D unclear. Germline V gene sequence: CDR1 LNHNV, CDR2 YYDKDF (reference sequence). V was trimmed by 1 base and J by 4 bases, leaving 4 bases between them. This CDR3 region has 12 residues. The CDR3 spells CATSRVGETQYF. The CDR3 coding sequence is TGTGCCACCAGCAGAGTAGGAGAGACCCAGTACTTC.

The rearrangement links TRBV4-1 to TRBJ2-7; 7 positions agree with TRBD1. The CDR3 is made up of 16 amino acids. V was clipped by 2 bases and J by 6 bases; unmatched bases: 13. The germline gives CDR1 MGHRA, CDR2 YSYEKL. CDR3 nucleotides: TGCGCCAGCAGCCAATCCCGTGGGACAGTGGAAATCGAGCAGTACTTC. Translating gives CASSQSRGTVEIEQYF.

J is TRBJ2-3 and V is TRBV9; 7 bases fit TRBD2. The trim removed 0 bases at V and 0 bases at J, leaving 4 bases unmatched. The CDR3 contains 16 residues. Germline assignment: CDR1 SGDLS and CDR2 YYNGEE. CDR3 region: CASSVDAGESTDTQYF. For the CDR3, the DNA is TGTGCCAGCAGCGTAGATGCGGGGGAGAGCACAGATACGCAGTATTTT.